These 19 T cell receptor beta chains were sequenced from one sample in a study of blood T cell repertoires in COVID-19. This table comes from immunoSEQ multiplex PCR, and its TCRdb copy is limited to in-frame clones, with some not included. The sample lists approximately 400,000 clones, around 90% occurring once. The specimen was peripheral blood. These receptors came from a man aged 40-55 years with acute or convalescent COVID-19.

This sequence joins TRBV5-8 and TRBJ2-7; D not resolved. The CDR3 is made up of 14 amino acids. The germline V and J ends were trimmed by 0 bases and 2 bases, with 9 bases remaining between them. Germline CDR1 reads SGHTS; CDR2 reads YDEGEE. The CDR3 DNA reads TGTGCCAGCAGCTTGGTCTCCGGAGCCTACGAGCAGTACTTC. This codes for CASSLVSGAYEQYF.

This sequence joins TRBV7-6 and TRBJ2-1, with 15 bases aligning to TRBD2. The CDR3 covers 16 residues. Trimming took 2 bases from V and 7 from J; bases not matched to a gene: 3. CDR1 and CDR2 (germline): SGHVS, FNYEAQ. The CDR3 here is CASSLRGTSGRNEQFF. For the CDR3, the DNA is TGTGCCAGCAGCTTACGGGGGACTAGCGGGAGGAATGAGCAGTTCTTC. Combining the CDR3 with reference TRBV7-6 and TRBJ2-1 gives the whole variable domain GAGVSQSPRYKVTKRGQDVALRCDPISGHVSLYWYRQALGQGPEFLTYFNYEAQQDKSGLPNDRFSAERPEGSISTLTIQRTEQRDSAMYRCASSLRGTSGRNEQFFGPGTRLTVL.

The chain joins TRBV24-1 to TRBJ2-3; 8 bases line up with TRBD1. CDR3 length: 15 amino acids. Germline lookup yields CDR1 KGHDR and CDR2 SFDVKD. The V segment lost 4 bases and the J segment 6 bases; nucleotides outside the gene matches: 8. CDR3 in DNA: TGTGCCACCAGTGACTCTGGACAGGGATGGGATACGCAGTATTTT. As protein: CATSDSGQGWDTQYF.

The rearrangement joins TRBV5-1 to TRBJ2-3; maybe TRBD1 (6 bases). V was pared by 0 bases and J by 2 bases, with 13 bases between. Germline V gene sequence: CDR1 SGHRS, CDR2 YFSETQ. The CDR3 length is 16 residues. CDR3 DNA: TGCGCCAGCAGCTTGGTTGGGGCAGGGGACACAGATACGCAGTATTTT. Its protein product is CASSLVGAGDTDTQYF.

The chain has TRBV12-3 or TRBV12-4 and TRBJ1-1; maybe TRBD1 (6 bases). V was pared by 6 bases and J by 5 bases, with 13 bases between. The CDR3 runs 13 residues. CDR3 coding DNA: TGTGCCAGCAGCTTTGGACAGAGGACTGAAGCTTTCTTT. It specifies CASSFGQRTEAFF.

V and J are TRBV6-5 and TRBJ1-4; D is uncertain. The CDR3 has 12 amino acids. Trimming removed 5 bases at V and 7 bases at J, with 8 bases between. The germline gives CDR1 MNHEY, CDR2 SVGAGI. CDR3 in DNA: TGTGCCAGCAGTCCCCTCGGTGAAAAACTGTTTTTT. As protein: CASSPLGEKLFF.

This chain joins TRBV3-1 (or the pseudogene TRBV3-2) and TRBJ1-3; unclear D gene. Trimming cost V 0 bases and J 2 bases, with 2 bases left between them. The CDR3 length is 13 residues. The germline CDR1 and CDR2 sequences are LGHDT and YNNKEL (reference sequence). As DNA, the CDR3 is TGTGCCAGCAGCCAAGATACTGGAAACACCATATATTTT. The encoded protein is CASSQDTGNTIYF.

This chain connects TRBV6-1 to TRBJ1-4; TRBD1 agrees at 7 bases. The CDR3 loop spans 15 amino acids. From germline, CDR1 is MNHNS and CDR2 SASEGT. V lost 3 bases to trimming and J lost 2 bases; unmatched junction nucleotides: 3. The CDR3 DNA reads as TGTGCCAGCAGTGACAGGGGGTTGACTAATGAAAAACTGTTTTTT. This sequence encodes CASSDRGLTNEKLFF.

V usage is TRBV4-1 and J usage is TRBJ2-4; 8 bases map to TRBD1. Germline-derived CDR1 and CDR2 are MGHRA and YSYEKL. The CDR3 consists of 14 residues. V lost 2 bases, J lost 8 bases, and 5 bases stayed unmatched. CDR3 bases: TGCGCCAGCAGCCAAAAAACAGGGGGTTACATTCAGTACTTC. Translated, it gives CASSQKTGGYIQYF.

The gene calls are TRBV27 and TRBJ2-2; 9 positions match TRBD1. The trim removed 5 bases at V and 4 bases at J, leaving 8 bases unmatched. In germline, CDR1 is MNHEY, CDR2 SMNVEV (reference sequence). There are 16 residues in the CDR3. DNA of the CDR3: TGTGCCAGCAGTCCTCAACAGGGGGCCGGCACCGGGGAGCTGTTTTTT. This codes for CASSPQQGAGTGELFF.

J is TRBJ1-1 and V is TRBV19; D may be TRBD1 (6 bases). Germline V CDR1 and CDR2: LNHDA, SQIVND (reference sequence). The length of the CDR3 is 12 residues. V was cut by 7 bases and J by 8 bases, with 14 bases left in between. DNA of the CDR3: TGTGCCAGTACCATGGGGGCATCAGAAGCTTTCTTT. This sequence encodes CASTMGASEAFF.

The gene calls are TRBV6-5 and TRBJ1-2; 7 nucleotides line up with TRBD1. J gave up 7 bases and V 0 bases, and 8 bases lay outside the gene matches. Germline V gives CDR1 MNHEY, CDR2 SVGAGI. CDR3 size: 15 residues. The CDR3 sequence: CASSYSIWDRGGYTF. The CDR3 region has the DNA TGTGCCAGCAGTTACTCGATCTGGGACAGAGGTGGCTACACCTTC.

The rearrangement uses TRBV27 and TRBJ2-7; tentative D call: TRBD2 (5 bases). Between the trimmed V and J ends, which lost 1 base and 4 bases, there was a span of 8 bases. The CDR3 sequence is 13 residues long. Germline-derived CDR1 and CDR2 are MNHEY and SMNVEV (reference sequence). The CDR3 DNA is TGTGCCAGCAGTTTATTCACGGGGTACGAGCAGTACTTC. Protein: CASSLFTGYEQYF.

The CDR3 protein is CASSPPGQYNQPQHF. The CDR3 nucleotides are TGTGCCAGCAGCCCACCGGGACAGTACAATCAGCCCCAGCATTTT. The chain links TRBV5-8 to TRBJ1-5; 7 bases are shared with TRBD1. V lost 4 bases to trimming and J lost 3 bases; unmatched junction nucleotides: 7. Germline V gene sequence: CDR1 SGHTS, CDR2 YDEGEE. The CDR3 extends over 15 amino acids.

This clone was seen a single time. V usage is TRBV5-1 and J usage is TRBJ1-1; perhaps TRBD1 as D (6 bases). V lost 5 bases and J lost 6, with 14 bases in between. The CDR3 spans 13 residues. Germline V gives CDR1 SGHRS, CDR2 YFSETQ. The CDR3 DNA sequence: TGCGCCAGCAGGCCGGGGGCGGGGGCTGAAGCTTTCTTT. This codes for CASRPGAGAEAFF.

This clone was recorded a few times. This sequence joins TRBV20-1 and TRBJ1-2; D is uncertain. The CDR3 contains 11 residues. The germline V and J ends were trimmed by 3 bases and 2 bases, with 4 bases remaining between them. Germline CDR1 reads DFQATT; CDR2 reads SNEGSKA (reference sequence). The CDR3 sequence: CSASPNYGYTF. CDR3 DNA sequence: TGCAGTGCTAGCCCGAACTATGGCTACACCTTC.

The rearrangement uses TRBV19 and TRBJ2-7; 7 positions match TRBD1. V lost 5 bases to trimming and J lost 5 bases; unmatched junction nucleotides: 12. This CDR3 is 15 amino acids long. The germline V gene has CDR1 LNHDA and CDR2 SQIVND (reference sequence). The CDR3 here is CASSPTTGLGHEQYF. The CDR3 bases are TGTGCCAGTAGTCCAACGACAGGGCTGGGCCACGAGCAGTACTTC.

This chain connects TRBV7-3 to TRBJ2-7; D unclear. The CDR3 is 14 amino acids. Germline V gene lookup returns CDR1 SGHTA and CDR2 FQGTGA. V lost 0 bases, J lost 0 bases, and 6 bases lay in between. For the CDR3, the DNA is TGTGCCAGCAGCTTAACGGGCACCTCCTACGAGCAGTACTTC. Protein product: CASSLTGTSYEQYF.

This clone was seen once. The chain combines TRBV5-4 with TRBJ2-3, with D unclear. Germline-derived CDR1 and CDR2 are SGHNT and YYREEE (reference sequence). The CDR3 loop spans 14 amino acids. Trimming removed 0 bases at V and 3 bases at J, with 8 bases between. CDR3 amino acids: CASSLDRLTDTQYF. CDR3 coding DNA: TGTGCCAGCAGCTTGGACCGCCTAACAGATACGCAGTATTTT.